The present TCR beta chain was sequenced within a study of regulatory T cells in long-lasting Graves disease. Study outcomes and limitations: Favoring TRBV28, TRBJ1-2 and TRBJ2-5 was a feature seen in persistent disease. Graves' patients with persistent disease showed TCR diversity lower than patients newly diagnosed.

This clonotype showed up just a few times. Its specificity is not known. V was pared by 4 bases and J by 4 bases, with 9 bases of the junction left unmatched. Germline values: CDR1 MNHEY, CDR2 SMNVEV (reference sequence). The CDR3 length is 16 residues. The time point denotes: persistent/refractory GD, antithyroid drugs over 5 years with positive TRAb. PBMCs provided the RNA from which the TCR library was made. The peripheral blood volume drawn was 8 to 9.5 milliliters, and it was collected into EDTA tubes. Construction of TCR beta libraries relied on iRepertoire HTBI primers and on Arm-PCR targeting CDR3 regions. Original handling: Across samples, 55 to 75 TRBV and some 13 TRBJ segments were found. TCRdb recomputed calls from the multiplex PCR reads with MiXCR, one row per CDR3 protein. TCRdb, rather than the study authors, made the V and J calls. This table has roughly 500,000 distinct CDR3 sequences, approximately 23% appearing once.

This receptor was obtained from a female donor with Graves disease. V and J are TRBV27 and TRBJ2-5; TRBD2 matches 10 bases. The input for sequencing was peripheral blood mononuclear cells (PBMCs), taken when the disease was refractory, from a patient treated with antithyroid drugs. The DNA of the CDR3 is TGTGCCAGCAGTTCGATAAGCGGGAGGGCCAGAGAGACCCAGTACTTC. Its translation is CASSSISGRARETQYF.